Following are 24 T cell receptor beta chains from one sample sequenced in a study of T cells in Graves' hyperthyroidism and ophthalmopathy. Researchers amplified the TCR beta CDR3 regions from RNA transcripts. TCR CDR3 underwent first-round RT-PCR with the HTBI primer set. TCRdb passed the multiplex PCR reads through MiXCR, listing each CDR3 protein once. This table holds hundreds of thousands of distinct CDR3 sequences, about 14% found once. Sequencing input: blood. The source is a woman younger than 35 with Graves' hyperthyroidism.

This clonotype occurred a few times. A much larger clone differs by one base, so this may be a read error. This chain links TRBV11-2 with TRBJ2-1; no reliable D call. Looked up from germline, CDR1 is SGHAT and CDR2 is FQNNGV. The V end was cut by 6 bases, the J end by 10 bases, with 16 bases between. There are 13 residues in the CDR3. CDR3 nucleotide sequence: TGTGCCAGCAGGGGTCGTGGGCCTTACGAGCAGTTCTTC. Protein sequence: CASRGRGPYEQFF.

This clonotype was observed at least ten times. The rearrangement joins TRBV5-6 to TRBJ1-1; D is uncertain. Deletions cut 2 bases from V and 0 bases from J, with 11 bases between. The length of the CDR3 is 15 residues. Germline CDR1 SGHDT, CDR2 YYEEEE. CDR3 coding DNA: TGTGCCAGCAGCTTTTATTCGGCTATGAACACTGAAGCTTTCTTT. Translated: CASSFYSAMNTEAFF.

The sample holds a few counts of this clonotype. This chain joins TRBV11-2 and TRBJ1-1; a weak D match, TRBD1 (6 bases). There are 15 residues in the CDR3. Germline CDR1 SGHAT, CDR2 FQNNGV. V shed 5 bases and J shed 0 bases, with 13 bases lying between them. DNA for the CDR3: TGTGCCAGCAGCCAAGAATGGGGGCTGAACACTGAAGCTTTCTTT. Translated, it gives CASSQEWGLNTEAFF.

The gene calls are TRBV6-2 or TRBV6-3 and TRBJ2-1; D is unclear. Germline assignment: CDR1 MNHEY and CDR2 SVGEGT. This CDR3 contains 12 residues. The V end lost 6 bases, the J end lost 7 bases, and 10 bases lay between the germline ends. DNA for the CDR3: TGTGCCAGCAGAACGGGCAGAAATGAGCAGTTCTTC. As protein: CASRTGRNEQFF.

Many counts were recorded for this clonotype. Written as DNA, the CDR3 is TGTGCCAGCAGCCAAGATGGGTGGTACACCGGGGAGCTGTTTTTT. As protein: CASSQDGWYTGELFF. The chain employs TRBV3-1 and TRBJ2-2; D is unresolved. In germline, CDR1 is LGHDT, CDR2 YNNKEL (reference sequence). V was pared by 0 bases and J by 3 bases, with 8 bases between. The CDR3 totals 15 residues.

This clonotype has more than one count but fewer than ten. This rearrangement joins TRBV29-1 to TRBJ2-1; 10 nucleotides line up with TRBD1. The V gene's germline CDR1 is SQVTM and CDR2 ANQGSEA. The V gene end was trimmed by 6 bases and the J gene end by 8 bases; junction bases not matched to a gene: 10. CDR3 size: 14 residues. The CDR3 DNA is TGCAGCGTCGCCGGGACAGGGGCATCCCATGAGCAGTTCTTC. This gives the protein CSVAGTGASHEQFF.

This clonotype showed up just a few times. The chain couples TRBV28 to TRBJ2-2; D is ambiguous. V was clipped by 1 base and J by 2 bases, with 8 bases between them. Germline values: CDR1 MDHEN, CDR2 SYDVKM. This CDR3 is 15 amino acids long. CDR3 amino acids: CASSLSVLNTGELFF. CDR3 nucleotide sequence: TGTGCCAGCAGTTTATCGGTCCTAAACACCGGGGAGCTGTTTTTT.

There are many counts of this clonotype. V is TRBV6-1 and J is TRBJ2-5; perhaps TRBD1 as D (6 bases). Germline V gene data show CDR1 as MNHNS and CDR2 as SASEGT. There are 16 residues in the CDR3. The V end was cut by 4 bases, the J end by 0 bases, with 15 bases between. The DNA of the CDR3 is TGTGCCAGCAGTGTAACCGGACAGACGTACCAAGAGACCCAGTACTTC. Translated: CASSVTGQTYQETQYF.

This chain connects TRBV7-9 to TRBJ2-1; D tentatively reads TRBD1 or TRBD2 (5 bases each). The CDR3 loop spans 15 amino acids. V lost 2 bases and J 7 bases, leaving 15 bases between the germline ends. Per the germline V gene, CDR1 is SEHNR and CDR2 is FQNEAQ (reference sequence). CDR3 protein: CASSLFGDPGNEQFF. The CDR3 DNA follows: TGTGCCAGCAGCTTATTCGGGGACCCGGGGAATGAGCAGTTCTTC.

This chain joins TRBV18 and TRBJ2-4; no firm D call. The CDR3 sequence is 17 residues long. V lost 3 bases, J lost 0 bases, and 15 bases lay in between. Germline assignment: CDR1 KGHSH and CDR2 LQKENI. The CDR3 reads CASSPLAFELAKNIQYF. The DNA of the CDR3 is TGTGCCAGCTCACCGTTGGCTTTCGAGTTAGCCAAAAACATTCAGTACTTC.

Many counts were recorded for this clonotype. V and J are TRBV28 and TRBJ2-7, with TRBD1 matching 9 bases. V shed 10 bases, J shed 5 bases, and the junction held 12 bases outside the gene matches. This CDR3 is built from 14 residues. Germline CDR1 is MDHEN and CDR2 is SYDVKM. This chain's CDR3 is CAIWGGDRVNEQYF. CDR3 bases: TGTGCCATCTGGGGAGGGGACAGGGTCAACGAGCAGTACTTC. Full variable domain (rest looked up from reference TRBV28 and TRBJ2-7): DVKVTQSSRYLVKRTGEKVFLECVQDMDHENMFWYRQDPGLGLRLIYFSYDVKMKEKGDIPEGYSVSREKKERFSLILESASTNQTSMYLCAIWGGDRVNEQYFGPGTRLTVT.

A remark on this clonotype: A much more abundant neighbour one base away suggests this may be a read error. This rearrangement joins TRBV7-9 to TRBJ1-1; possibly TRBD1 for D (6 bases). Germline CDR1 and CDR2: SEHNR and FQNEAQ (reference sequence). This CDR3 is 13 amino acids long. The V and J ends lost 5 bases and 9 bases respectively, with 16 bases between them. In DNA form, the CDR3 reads TGTGCCAGCAGCGCACAGGGTATTGCTAAAGCTTTCTTT. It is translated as CASSAQGIAKAFF.

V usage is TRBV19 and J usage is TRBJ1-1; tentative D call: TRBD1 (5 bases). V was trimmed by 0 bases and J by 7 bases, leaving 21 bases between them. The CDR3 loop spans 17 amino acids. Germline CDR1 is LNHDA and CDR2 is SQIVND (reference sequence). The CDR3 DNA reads TGTGCCAGTAGTATAGATCGGGGCTCTTTTGCACCAAGTGAAGCTTTCTTT. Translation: CASSIDRGSFAPSEAFF.

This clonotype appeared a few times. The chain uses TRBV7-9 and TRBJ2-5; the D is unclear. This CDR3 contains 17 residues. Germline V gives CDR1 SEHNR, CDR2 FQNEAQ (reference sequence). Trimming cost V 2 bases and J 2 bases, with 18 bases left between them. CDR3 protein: CASSLNSIIRFQETQYF. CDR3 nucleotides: TGTGCCAGCAGCTTAAACTCAATTATAAGGTTTCAAGAGACCCAGTACTTC. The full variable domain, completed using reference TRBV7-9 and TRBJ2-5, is DTGVSQNPRHKITKRGQNVTFRCDPISEHNRLYWYRQTLGQGPEFLTYFQNEAQLEKSRLLSDRFSAERPKGSFSTLEIQRTEQGDSAMYLCASSLNSIIRFQETQYFGPGTRLLVL.

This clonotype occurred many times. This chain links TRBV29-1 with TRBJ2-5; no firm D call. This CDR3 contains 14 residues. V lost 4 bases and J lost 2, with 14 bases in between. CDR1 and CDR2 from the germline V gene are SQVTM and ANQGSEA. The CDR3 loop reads CSVVSEWFQETQYF. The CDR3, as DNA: TGCAGCGTTGTGTCTGAGTGGTTTCAAGAGACCCAGTACTTC.

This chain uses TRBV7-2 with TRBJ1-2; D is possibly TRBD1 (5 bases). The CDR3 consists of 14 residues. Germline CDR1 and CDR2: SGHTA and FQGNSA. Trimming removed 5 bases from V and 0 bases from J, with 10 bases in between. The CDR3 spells CASSRTPPNYGYTF. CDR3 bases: TGTGCCAGCAGCCGGACACCCCCTAACTATGGCTACACCTTC.

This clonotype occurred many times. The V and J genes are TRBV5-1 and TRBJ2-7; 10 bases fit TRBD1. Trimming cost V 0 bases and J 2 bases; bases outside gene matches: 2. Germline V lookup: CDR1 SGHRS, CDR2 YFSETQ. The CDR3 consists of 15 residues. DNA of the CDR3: TGCGCCAGCAGCTTGGACGGGACAGGGGCCTACGAGCAGTACTTC. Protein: CASSLDGTGAYEQYF.

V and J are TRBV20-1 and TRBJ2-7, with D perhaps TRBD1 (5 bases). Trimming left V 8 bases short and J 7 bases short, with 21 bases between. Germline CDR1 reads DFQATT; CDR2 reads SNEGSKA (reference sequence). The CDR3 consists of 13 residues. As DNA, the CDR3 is TGCAGTTACTCCTCTTGGGGCTCTTGGGAGCAGTACTTC. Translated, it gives CSYSSWGSWEQYF.

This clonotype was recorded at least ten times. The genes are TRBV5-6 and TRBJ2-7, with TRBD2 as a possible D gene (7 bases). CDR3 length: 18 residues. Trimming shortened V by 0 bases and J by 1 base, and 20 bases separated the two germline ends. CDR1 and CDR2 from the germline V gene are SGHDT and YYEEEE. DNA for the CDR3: TGTGCCAGCAGCTTGGCAGCGCGGCCGGGGGGCGGATCCTACGAGCAGTACTTC. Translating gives CASSLAARPGGGSYEQYF.

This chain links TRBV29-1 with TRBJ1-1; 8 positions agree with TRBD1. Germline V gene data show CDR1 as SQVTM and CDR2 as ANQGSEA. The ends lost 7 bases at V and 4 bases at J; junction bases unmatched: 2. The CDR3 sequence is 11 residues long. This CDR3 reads CSDRGSTEAFF. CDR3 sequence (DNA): TGCAGCGACAGGGGGAGCACTGAAGCTTTCTTT.

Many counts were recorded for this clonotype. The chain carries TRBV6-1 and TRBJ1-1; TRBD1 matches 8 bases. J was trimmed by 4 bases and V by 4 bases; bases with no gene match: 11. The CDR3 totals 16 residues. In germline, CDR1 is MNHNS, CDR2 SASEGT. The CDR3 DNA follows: TGTGCCAGCAGTGTGGCAGGGGGCCGGGGGGGCACTGAAGCTTTCTTT. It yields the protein CASSVAGGRGGTEAFF.

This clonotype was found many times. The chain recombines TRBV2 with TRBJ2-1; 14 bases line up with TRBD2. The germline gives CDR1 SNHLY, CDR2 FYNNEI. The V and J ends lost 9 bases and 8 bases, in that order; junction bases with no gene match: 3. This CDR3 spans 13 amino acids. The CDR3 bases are TGTGCCAGGGGGACTAGCGGGAGATATGAGCAGTTCTTC. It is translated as CARGTSGRYEQFF. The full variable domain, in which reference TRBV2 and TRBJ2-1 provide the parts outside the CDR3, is EPEVTQTPSHQVTQMGQEVILRCVPISNHLYFYWYRQILGQKVEFLVSFYNNEISEKSEIFDDQFSVERPDGSNFTLKIRSTKLEDSAMYFCARGTSGRYEQFFGPGTRLTVL.

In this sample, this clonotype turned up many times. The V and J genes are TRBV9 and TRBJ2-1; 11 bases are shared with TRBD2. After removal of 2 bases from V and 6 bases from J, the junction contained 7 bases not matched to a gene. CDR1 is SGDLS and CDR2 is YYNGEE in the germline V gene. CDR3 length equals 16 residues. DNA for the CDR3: TGTGCCAGCAGCGTTGGGACTAGCGGAGCTTTCAATGAGCAGTTCTTC. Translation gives CASSVGTSGAFNEQFF.

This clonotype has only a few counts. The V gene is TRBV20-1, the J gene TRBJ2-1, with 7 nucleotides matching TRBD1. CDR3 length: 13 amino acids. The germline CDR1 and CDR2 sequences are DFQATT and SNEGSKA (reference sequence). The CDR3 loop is CGPQGKGYNEQFF. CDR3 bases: TGCGGCCCACAGGGGAAGGGCTACAATGAGCAGTTCTTC.